One and the same sample provided the 16 T cell receptor beta chains below, sequenced in a study of glioma-infiltrating T cells. TCR alpha and beta CDR3 regions were amplified from RNA using iRepertoire nested multiplex PCR. One entry per CDR3 protein, called by TCRdb with MiXCR from the multiplex PCR reads. The repertoire includes 400,000 or so distinct CDR3 sequences, 41% of them detected once, and 12% sits in the top ten. Sequencing input: glioma tissue, nonneoplastic brain tissue, or PBMCs (not recorded which). Receptor source: a human donor with low-grade glioma or glioblastoma, undergoing nonglioma brain surgery, or in good health (not recorded which).

V is TRBV7-2 and J is TRBJ2-3; D might be TRBD1 or TRBD2, each matching 6 bases. V lost 5 bases and J lost 4, with 19 bases in between. The CDR3 extends over 16 amino acids. Germline lookup yields CDR1 SGHTA and CDR2 FQGNSA. The CDR3 protein is CASSPEGGGMPDTQYF. In DNA, the CDR3 is TGTGCCAGCAGCCCGGAGGGGGGCGGGATGCCAGATACGCAGTATTTT.

This clonotype was seen only a few times. The chain uses TRBV28 and TRBJ1-4; tentative D call: TRBD1 (6 bases). This CDR3 has 20 amino acids. Germline CDR1 reads MDHEN; CDR2 reads SYDVKM. With 5 bases removed from V and 3 bases from J, the gap between germline ends came to 28 bases. This chain's CDR3 is CASSPYSQGYRLAANEKLFF. Written as DNA, the CDR3 is TGTGCCAGCAGTCCCTACTCACAGGGATACCGCTTGGCAGCTAATGAAAAACTGTTTTTT.

This clonotype turned up a few times. The rearrangement joins TRBV20-1 to TRBJ2-7; weak D call: TRBD1 (6 bases). CDR3 length: 13 residues. CDR1 is DFQATT, CDR2 SNEGSKA, per germline (reference sequence). Trimming removed 3 bases from V and 4 bases from J, with 13 bases in between. DNA of the CDR3: TGCAGTGCTAGTAGGACAGATCAATACGAGCAGTACTTC. This encodes CSASRTDQYEQYF.

This clonotype turned up a few times. The chain carries TRBV4-3 and TRBJ1-5, with TRBD1 as a possible D gene (6 bases). Germline values: CDR1 LGHNA, CDR2 YSLEER. This CDR3 has 15 amino acids. Trimming removed 0 bases at V and 7 bases at J, with 13 bases between. The CDR3 here is CASSQDPGDAQPQHF. The DNA of the CDR3 is TGCGCCAGCAGCCAAGATCCAGGGGACGCCCAGCCCCAGCATTTT.

This clonotype was observed a few times. V and J are TRBV7-2 and TRBJ2-7; tentatively, D is TRBD1 or TRBD2 (7 bases each). The CDR3 runs to 13 residues. The germline V and J ends were trimmed by 11 bases and 2 bases, with 16 bases remaining between them. Germline V gives CDR1 SGHTA, CDR2 FQGNSA. CDR3 DNA: TGTGCCGTCAGGGGGGGTTTTGCCTACGAGCAGTACTTC. It codes for CAVRGGFAYEQYF.

The V call is TRBV4-3, the J call TRBJ1-2; D unclear. The CDR3 is made up of 16 amino acids. V lost 0 bases and J 4 bases, leaving 15 bases between the germline ends. Germline CDR1 LGHNA, CDR2 YSLEER. In nucleotides, the CDR3 is TGCGCCAGCAGCCAAGATCATTCGGCAGGAGTCTATGGCTACACCTTC. This sequence encodes CASSQDHSAGVYGYTF.

This clonotype has more than one count but fewer than ten. The chain has TRBV14 and TRBJ1-1, with unresolved D. The CDR3 covers 14 residues. The V gene lost 4 bases and the J gene lost 2 bases, with 11 bases spanning the gap. Germline-derived CDR1 and CDR2 are SGHDN and FVKESK. The CDR3 DNA is TGTGCCAGCAGCCTACGTTGGGGTAACACTGAAGCTTTCTTT. Translated, it gives CASSLRWGNTEAFF.

As to this clonotype: This could be a read error, since a much larger clone is one nucleotide away. The chain has TRBV20-1 and TRBJ1-5; TRBD1 is a possible D gene (5 bases). Germline V gene sequence: CDR1 DFQATT, CDR2 SNEGSKA (reference sequence). The CDR3 runs 14 residues. Trimming took 3 bases from V and 2 from J, leaving 11 bases between them. The CDR3 spells CSASSTGGNQPQHF. CDR3 bases: TGCAGTGCTAGTAGCACGGGGGGCAATCAGCCCCAGCATTTT.

This clonotype has at least ten counts. The gene calls are TRBV20-1 and TRBJ1-3; possibly TRBD1 for D (6 bases). Trimming cost V 1 base and J 2 bases, with 12 bases left between them. Germline loops: CDR1 DFQATT, CDR2 SNEGSKA (reference sequence). The CDR3 is made up of 15 amino acids. CDR3 protein: CSARATGWTGNTIYF. The DNA of the CDR3 is TGCAGTGCTAGAGCGACAGGCTGGACTGGAAACACCATATATTTT.

Comments on this clonotype: A much larger clone lies a single base off, so this may be a read error. The gene calls are TRBV6-6 and TRBJ2-7, with 12 positions matching TRBD2. V dropped 7 bases and J dropped 5; count of bases not matched to a gene: 6. The CDR3 loop spans 14 amino acids. Germline V lookup: CDR1 MNHNY, CDR2 SVGAGI (reference sequence). CDR3 amino acids: CASTWTSGVHEQYF. In DNA form, the CDR3 reads TGTGCCAGCACGTGGACTAGCGGGGTCCACGAGCAGTACTTC.

The rearrangement joins TRBV28 to TRBJ2-1; TRBD1 might be the D (5 bases). From germline, CDR1 is MDHEN and CDR2 SYDVKM. The CDR3 runs to 14 residues. V gave up 4 bases and J gave up 2 bases, with 9 bases separating them. This CDR3 reads CASSWGTPYNEQFF. CDR3 sequence (DNA): TGTGCCAGCAGTTGGGGCACACCCTACAATGAGCAGTTCTTC.

V gene TRBV19 combines with J gene TRBJ2-2, with unresolved D. CDR1 and CDR2 (germline): LNHDA, SQIVND (reference sequence). V shed 5 bases and J shed 3 bases, with 7 bases lying between them. The CDR3 runs 13 residues. CDR3 in amino acids: CASSLHYTGELFF. The DNA of the CDR3 is TGTGCCAGTAGTCTACATTACACCGGGGAGCTGTTTTTT.

With regard to this clonotype: Possible read error: a much larger clone is one base away. V gene TRBV7-2 combines with J gene TRBJ2-3; D not resolved. V lost 1 base and J lost 2, with 10 bases in between. Germline V lookup: CDR1 SGHTA, CDR2 FQGNSA. The CDR3 runs to 15 residues. The CDR3 sequence: CASSLVAHNTDTQYF. The CDR3 nucleotides are TGTGCCAGCAGCTTAGTGGCGCATAACACAGATACGCAGTATTTT. Supplemented by reference TRBV7-2 and TRBJ2-3, the full variable domain reads GAGVSQSPSNKVTEKGKDVELRCDPISGHTALYWYRQSLGQGLEFLIYFQGNSAPDKSGLPSDRFSAERTGGSVSTLTIQRTQQEDSAVYLCASSLVAHNTDTQYFGPGTRLTVL.

The chain employs TRBV4-3 and TRBJ2-1; 10 nucleotides line up with TRBD2. V gave up 0 bases and J gave up 5 bases; unmatched junction bases: 7. This CDR3 has 17 amino acids. Germline lookup yields CDR1 LGHNA and CDR2 YSLEER. In DNA, the CDR3 is TGCGCCAGCAGCCAAGATAGGATAGCGGGAGGACACAATGAGCAGTTCTTC. This translates into CASSQDRIAGGHNEQFF.

This clonotype was seen just once. This clone may be a read error of a much larger clone one base away. The chain recombines TRBV28 with TRBJ1-2; D gene unclear. The CDR3 length is 13 residues. CDR1 MDHEN and CDR2 SYDVKM come from the germline V gene. DNA of the CDR3: TGTGCCGGCAGTTTATGGAGGAGGGTCGGCTACACCTTC. This gives the protein CAGSLWRRVGYTF.

As concerns this clonotype: A much larger clone differs from this one at a single base, so this may be a read error. The chain couples TRBV6-1 to TRBJ2-3; D is unresolved. From germline, CDR1 is MNHNS and CDR2 SASEGT. The CDR3 contains 16 residues. The V end was cut by 2 bases, the J end by 2 bases, with 14 bases between. CDR3 in amino acids: CASSETEPLSTDTQYF. The CDR3 DNA reads as TGTGCCAGCAGTGAAACGGAACCCTTGTCCACAGATACGCAGTATTTT.